This T cell receptor (beta chain) was documented in a study of metastatic and nonmetastatic thyroid tumors. From the PCR reads, TCRdb re-called clones with MiXCR. This sample has 30,000 to 45,000 clones, with about 30% found just once. Trimming left V 3 bases short and J 10 bases short, with 21 bases between. The CDR3 has 16 residues. Germline CDR1 is MNHEY and CDR2 is SVGAGI. None of the patients had undergone any treatment ahead of thyroid surgery. This clone has a count of ten or more. The origin of this receptor is a male donor with papillary thyroid cancer or a benign thyroid nodule (not recorded which). Some clones in this sample may be carry-over from other donors' samples. The V call is TRBV6-5, the J call TRBJ1-4, with TRBD1 as a possible D gene (5 bases). Specimen: blood. The CDR3 region is CASSYAPEGPSGKLFF. Written as DNA, the CDR3 is TGTGCCAGCAGTTATGCCCCGGAGGGACCGTCAGGAAAACTGTTTTTT.